This paragraph covers one T cell receptor beta chain sequence. This entry comes from a study of T cell changes during pregnancy in multiple sclerosis. The J segment lost 4 bases and the V segment lost 5 bases, leaving 12 bases of the junction unmatched. The germline gives CDR1 SGHAT, CDR2 FQNNGV. The CDR3 runs 16 residues. Libraries were prepared by immunoSEQ multiplex PCR; TCRdb keeps only in-frame clonotypes and omits some of them. Of fewer than 50,000 clones detected, approximately 91% appear once; the ten largest clones hold less than 0.7%. The J gene is TRBJ2-5, the V gene TRBV11-2, with 8 positions matching TRBD1. This receptor was identified in a female donor with multiple sclerosis, enrolled in a pregnancy study. Sequenced here: CD4+ T cells from peripheral blood mononuclear cells, sampled in the first trimester of pregnancy. Written as DNA, the CDR3 is TGTGCCAGCAGCCACGGACAGGGATTCTATGGAGAGACCCAGTACTTC. Translating gives CASSHGQGFYGETQYF.